This is a list of T cell receptor beta chains from one sample in a study of shared clonotypes between healthy human individuals. Only in-frame clones appear in the TCRdb table, and some are missing; sequencing was by immunoSEQ multiplex PCR. The sample shows about half a million clones, 70% to 80% of them seen only once. Material: PBMCs. These receptors were obtained from a woman aged 40-49 years in good health. Some clones in this sample may be carry-over from other donors' samples. Each CDR3 is given with its conserved first and last residue. The D gene is left open where the match is weak. The size entry is marked missing in some rows and otherwise reads once, few, many or a size class.

CDR3 protein	CDR3 DNA	V gene	J gene	clone size	D gene
CAWSVVYPSGELFF	TGTGCCTGGAGTGTAGTTTATCCTTCCGGGGAGCTGTTTTTT	TRBV30	TRBJ2-2	once	.
CASSVDGSGIYEQYF	TGTGCCAGCAGCGTAGACGGTAGCGGGATCTACGAGCAGTACTTC	TRBV9	TRBJ2-7	.	TRBD2
CASSNPRVEYETQYF	TGTGCCAGCAGTAACCCCAGGGTGGAGTATGAGACCCAGTACTTC	TRBV25-1	TRBJ2-5	once	.
CASSVPQGANGELFF	TGCGCCAGCAGCGTACCACAGGGGGCAAACGGGGAGCTGTTTTTT	TRBV5-1	TRBJ2-2	.	TRBD1
CSVGSGGFYGYTF	TGCAGCGTTGGTTCGGGGGGCTTCTATGGCTACACCTTC	TRBV29-1	TRBJ1-2	.	.
CASSGSRAAEQFF	TGCGCCAGCAGCGGTTCAAGGGCCGCGGAGCAGTTCTTC	TRBV10-2	TRBJ2-1	.	.
CASSSAPWGLAGYEQYF	TGTGCCAGCAGCTCCGCTCCGTGGGGACTAGCGGGATACGAGCAGTACTTC	TRBV7-2	TRBJ2-7	.	TRBD2
CASSQLFSSRTSGRAGKDTQYF	TGCGCCAGCAGCCAACTTTTTTCGTCCAGGACTAGCGGGAGGGCGGGGAAAGATACGCAGTATTTT	TRBV4-1	TRBJ2-3	once	TRBD2
CASTSWAHEQYF	TGTGCCAGCACCTCCTGGGCCCACGAGCAGTACTTC	TRBV7-2	TRBJ2-7	.	.
CSVDEENTDTQYF	TGCAGCGTTGACGAGGAAAACACAGATACGCAGTATTTT	TRBV29-1	TRBJ2-3	.	.
CSVQFPDFYEQYF	TGCAGCGTCCAGTTCCCCGACTTTTACGAGCAGTACTTC	TRBV29-1	TRBJ2-7	few	.
CASGIVGSDTQYF	TGTGCCAGCGGCATAGTAGGGTCAGATACGCAGTATTTT	TRBV7-4	TRBJ2-3	once	.
CATGLGAGGANVLTF	TGTGCCACCGGGTTAGGGGCGGGTGGGGCCAACGTCCTGACTTTC	TRBV11-1	TRBJ2-6	.	.
CASSLLAGEQFF	TGTGCCAGCAGCCTACTAGCGGGGGAGCAGTTCTTC	TRBV11-2	TRBJ2-1	.	TRBD2
CASSLGLAGDYEQYF	TGTGCCAGCAGCCTGGGACTAGCGGGAGATTACGAGCAGTACTTC	TRBV5-6	TRBJ2-7	.	TRBD2
CASSERGSNYGHTF	TGTGCCAGCAGTGAACGGGGAAGCAACTATGGCCACACCTTC	TRBV2	TRBJ1-2	.	.
CASSIYGGVGEKLFF	TGTGCCAGCAGTATATACGGGGGCGTAGGGGAAAAACTGTTTTTT	TRBV2	TRBJ1-4	.	.
CASSIAGNGGMNEQFF	TGTGCCAGTAGTATCGCCGGGAATGGTGGCATGAATGAGCAGTTCTTC	TRBV19	TRBJ2-1	.	.
CASSESRGQRSGKLFF	TGTGCCAGCAGTGAATCCCGAGGACAGCGGTCGGGGAAACTGTTTTTT	TRBV6-1	TRBJ1-4	.	.
CASSSGVTTGELFF	TGTGCCAGCAGCTCCGGTGTAACCACCGGGGAGCTGTTTTTT	TRBV7-3	TRBJ2-2	.	.
CASSPNRFFNNEQFF	TGTGCCAGCAGTCCCAACAGATTCTTCAACAATGAGCAGTTCTTC	TRBV28	TRBJ2-1	.	.
CASSYQVWEQYF	TGTGCCAGCAGTTACCAGGTTTGGGAGCAGTACTTC	TRBV6-7	TRBJ2-7	.	.
CASSSGSDYGYTF	TGTGCCAGCAGTTCCGGGTCCGACTATGGCTACACCTTC	TRBV28	TRBJ1-2	.	.
CASSSTVGTGELFF	TGTGCCAGCAGCTCCACGGTCGGGACCGGGGAGCTGTTTTTT	TRBV7-3	TRBJ2-2	.	.
CASSSWDSRNTIYF	TGTGCCAGCAGTTCCTGGGACTCCCGAAACACCATATATTTT	TRBV28	TRBJ1-3	few	.
CASSEAQGGPYGYTF	TGTGCCAGCAGTGAAGCGCAAGGCGGACCCTATGGCTACACCTTC	TRBV6-1	TRBJ1-2	once	.
CASSLVTSPDTQYF	TGTGCCAGCAGCTTAGTAACTAGTCCGGATACGCAGTATTTT	TRBV7-6	TRBJ2-3	.	.
CASSGQGAGNTEAFF	TGTGCCAGCAGTGGACAGGGGGCCGGGAACACTGAAGCTTTCTTT	TRBV28	TRBJ1-1	.	TRBD1
CASSAPPSAGTDTQYF	TGTGCCAGCAGCGCCCCGCCTAGCGCCGGCACAGATACGCAGTATTTT	TRBV9	TRBJ2-3	.	.
CASSLGTSAYEQYF	TGTGCCAGCAGCCTCGGGACTTCTGCCTACGAGCAGTACTTC	TRBV7-6	TRBJ2-7	few	.
CASSSTTAGGEKLFF	TGTGCCAGCAGTTCTACGACGGCCGGTGGGGAAAAACTGTTTTTT	TRBV28	TRBJ1-4	few	.
CASSKDAGYTF	TGTGCCAGCAGCAAGGACGCGGGCTACACCTTC	TRBV7-9	TRBJ1-2	once	.
CAWRPRGQETHYF	TGTGCCTGGAGGCCCAGGGGCCAAGAGACCCATTACTTC	TRBV30	TRBJ2-5	.	.
CASSQEVLAYSNQPQHF	TGTGCCAGCAGCCAAGAGGTTCTTGCGTACAGCAATCAGCCCCAGCATTTT	TRBV4-2	TRBJ1-5	.	.
CASSPRDRFPSGANVLTF	TGTGCCAGCAGCCCTCGGGACAGGTTTCCCTCTGGGGCCAACGTCCTGACTTTC	TRBV4-2	TRBJ2-6	.	TRBD1
CASSLEVGNQPQHF	TGTGCCAGCAGCTTAGAGGTCGGTAATCAGCCCCAGCATTTT	TRBV7-9	TRBJ1-5	.	.
CASSFMTGGSYEQYF	TGTGCCAGCAGCTTTATGACGGGAGGGTCCTACGAGCAGTACTTC	TRBV5-4	TRBJ2-7	.	TRBD2
CASSVSATYEQYF	TGTGCCAGCAGCGTTAGCGCGACCTACGAGCAGTACTTC	TRBV7-9	TRBJ2-7	.	.
CASRETSEYYEQYF	TGTGCCAGCAGGGAAACTAGCGAGTACTACGAGCAGTACTTC	TRBV6-5	TRBJ2-7	.	TRBD2
CASSLNEKLFF	TGTGCCAGCTCACTAAATGAAAAACTGTTTTTT	TRBV18	TRBJ1-4	.	.
CASSQDQLRDDDEQFF	TGCGCCAGCAGCCAAGATCAACTGCGGGACGACGATGAGCAGTTCTTC	TRBV4-1	TRBJ2-1	many	.
CASSLALASETQYF	TGCGCCAGCAGCTTGGCACTAGCCAGTGAGACCCAGTACTTC	TRBV5-1	TRBJ2-5	.	.
CASSVSGQGSAEQYF	TGTGCCAGCAGCGTATCTGGACAGGGCTCCGCCGAGCAGTACTTC	TRBV9	TRBJ2-7	once	TRBD1
CASSLAGSPYEQYF	TGTGCCAGCAGTTTAGCTGGGAGCCCCTACGAGCAGTACTTC	TRBV27	TRBJ2-7	.	.
CASSELERAATDTQYF	TGTGCCAGCAGTGAACTGGAAAGGGCGGCCACAGATACGCAGTATTTT	TRBV6-1	TRBJ2-3	.	.
CASSSSAGGNTGELFF	TGTGCCAGCAGCTCCTCAGCGGGAGGGAACACCGGGGAGCTGTTTTTT	TRBV7-3	TRBJ2-2	.	TRBD2
CASSYGGEVGDTQYF	TGTGCCAGCAGTTACGGCGGAGAGGTTGGAGATACGCAGTATTTT	TRBV6-6	TRBJ2-3	once	.
CASSPRWSGDTGELFF	TGTGCCAGCAGCCCGAGATGGTCAGGGGACACCGGGGAGCTGTTTTTT	TRBV11-2	TRBJ2-2	.	.
CASSPWIRELFF	TGTGCCAGCTCACCATGGATTCGGGAGCTGTTTTTT	TRBV18	TRBJ2-2	.	.
CASSSPNEKLFF	TGTGCCAGCAGCAGCCCGAATGAAAAACTGTTTTTT	TRBV7-9	TRBJ1-4	.	.
CASTGTSGSVGEQFF	TGCGCCAGCACCGGGACTAGCGGGAGTGTAGGTGAGCAGTTCTTC	TRBV10-1	TRBJ2-1	.	TRBD2
CASSIWAANYGYTF	TGTGCCAGTAGTATATGGGCAGCTAACTATGGCTACACCTTC	TRBV19	TRBJ1-2	.	.
CSAESGSEQFF	TGCAGTGCTGAGAGCGGGAGTGAGCAGTTCTTC	TRBV20-1	TRBJ2-1	.	TRBD2
CASSLPPLGTGANVLTF	TGTGCCAGCAGTTTGCCCCCATTGGGGACAGGGGCCAACGTCCTGACTTTC	TRBV28	TRBJ2-6	.	.
CASRGEGMGTQYF	TGTGCCAGCAGGGGGGAAGGGATGGGGACCCAGTACTTC	TRBV2	TRBJ2-5	.	.
CASSPQGAGNTIYF	TGCGCCAGCAGCCCACAGGGGGCTGGAAACACCATATATTTT	TRBV5-1	TRBJ1-3	.	TRBD1
CAGSEVLGGGRTEAFF	TGTGCCGGCAGTGAGGTTCTAGGGGGCGGGCGAACTGAAGCTTTCTTT	TRBV25-1	TRBJ1-1	.	TRBD1